The 19 T cell receptor beta chains listed next were all sequenced from one sample in a study of T cell responses to AZD1222 COVID-19 vaccine. The method was immunoSEQ multiplex PCR; TCRdb's version includes in-frame clones alone and lacks a portion of them. The sample has 130,000 or so clones; approximately 83% are singletons. The sequences come from peripheral blood, collected on day 0 of AZD1222 vaccination. These receptors were taken from an adult in good health.

A few counts support this clone. The chain couples TRBV7-9 to TRBJ1-5; the D gene is possibly TRBD1 (5 bases). The V end was cut by 6 bases, the J end by 8 bases, with 20 bases between. This CDR3 is built from 15 residues. In germline, CDR1 is SEHNR, CDR2 FQNEAQ (reference sequence). The CDR3 DNA follows: TGTGCCAGCAGTCCTCAGGGTTTAGGGCGAGAGCCCCAGCATTTT. This translates into CASSPQGLGREPQHF.

The chain couples TRBV27 to TRBJ2-7; no clear D gene. The V gene lost 0 bases and the J gene lost 2 bases, with 11 bases spanning the gap. The CDR3 contains 15 residues. CDR1 MNHEY and CDR2 SMNVEV come from the germline V gene (reference sequence). Written as DNA, the CDR3 is TGTGCCAGCAGTTTATCGATAGGAAACCCCTACGAGCAGTACTTC. This sequence encodes CASSLSIGNPYEQYF.

The chain is built from TRBV11-3 and TRBJ1-3; no firm D call. V was clipped by 1 base and J by 3 bases, with 7 bases between them. Germline CDR1 and CDR2: SGHNT and YENEEA. The CDR3 extends over 14 amino acids. The CDR3 loop reads CASSLGRIGNTIYF. The DNA for the CDR3 is TGTGCCAGCAGCTTAGGACGGATTGGAAACACCATATATTTT.

This chain uses TRBV28 with TRBJ2-1, with 9 bases aligning to TRBD1. J lost 2 bases, V lost 3 bases, and 5 bases had no gene match. Germline V gene sequence: CDR1 MDHEN, CDR2 SYDVKM. The CDR3 has 16 amino acids. CDR3 DNA sequence: TGTGCCAGCAGTTTGAGGGGACAGGGAGCCTACAATGAGCAGTTCTTC. This encodes CASSLRGQGAYNEQFF.

The chain couples TRBV14 to TRBJ1-1, with D possibly being TRBD1 (5 bases). CDR1 is SGHDN and CDR2 is FVKESK in the germline V gene. The CDR3 consists of 14 residues. The V and J ends lost 1 base and 3 bases respectively, with 9 bases between them. In DNA form, the CDR3 reads TGTGCCAGCAGCCAAGGGGGCGCAGACACTGAAGCTTTCTTT. Its protein product is CASSQGGADTEAFF.

CDR3 coding DNA: TGTGCCATCAGTGAGAGCCGAGACAGGGAGAACACTGAAGCTTTCTTT. Protein: CAISESRDRENTEAFF. The chain links TRBV10-3 to TRBJ1-1, with TRBD1 identical over 7 bases. V lost 2 bases, J lost 1 base, and 7 bases stayed unmatched. There are 16 residues in the CDR3. CDR1 is ENHRY and CDR2 is SYGVKD in the germline V gene.

V usage is TRBV28 and J usage is TRBJ2-1; TRBD2 agrees at 13 bases. CDR3 length: 14 amino acids. Looked up from germline, CDR1 is MDHEN and CDR2 is SYDVKM. The V gene end was trimmed by 6 bases and the J gene end by 10 bases; junction bases not matched to a gene: 6. CDR3 sequence (DNA): TGTGCCAGCAGGGGGACTAGCGGGGCTGTAGAGCAGTTCTTC. It codes for CASRGTSGAVEQFF.

V is TRBV7-9 and J is TRBJ1-2; 8 bases agree with TRBD1. The CDR3 runs to 14 residues. V lost 2 bases, J lost 6 bases, and 5 bases stayed unmatched. CDR1 and CDR2 (germline): SEHNR, FQNEAQ (reference sequence). CDR3 sequence: CASSLSGGADGYTF. The CDR3 nucleotides are TGTGCCAGCAGCTTATCAGGGGGCGCTGATGGCTACACCTTC.

The chain carries TRBV5-1 and TRBJ2-3, with TRBD2 matching 9 bases. J gave up 4 bases and V 3 bases, and 9 bases lay outside the gene matches. CDR3 length: 16 amino acids. Per germline, CDR1 SGHRS and CDR2 YFSETQ. The CDR3 DNA is TGCGCCAGCAGCTCCCCCGGGACTAGCTTTTCAGATACGCAGTATTTT. Translation gives CASSSPGTSFSDTQYF.

The J gene is TRBJ1-2, the V gene TRBV6-5; the D gene is possibly TRBD1 (6 bases). The V and J ends lost 4 bases and 8 bases respectively, with 17 bases between them. CDR3 length: 14 residues. CDR1 is MNHEY and CDR2 is SVGAGI in the germline V gene. Here the CDR3 reads CASSSPHRAGGYTF. As DNA, the CDR3 is TGTGCCAGCAGTTCCCCTCACAGGGCAGGAGGCTACACCTTC.

This chain's CDR3 is CASSLNSRQINQPQHF. The CDR3, as DNA: TGTGCCAGCAGCCTAAACTCTCGACAGATCAATCAGCCCCAGCATTTT. This rearrangement joins TRBV5-5 to TRBJ1-5; D possibly corresponds to TRBD1 (5 bases). V lost 4 bases to trimming and J lost 3 bases, with 17 bases between them. The CDR3 loop spans 16 amino acids. The germline V gene has CDR1 SGHKS and CDR2 YYEKEE (reference sequence).

This clone was counted only a few times. This chain connects TRBV6-5 to TRBJ1-1; no clear D. This CDR3 has 15 amino acids. Per the germline V gene, CDR1 is MNHEY and CDR2 is SVGAGI. V gave up 0 bases and J gave up 3 bases, with 11 bases separating them. The CDR3, as DNA: TGTGCCAGCAGTTACTCCGGGAAAGTGGACACTGAAGCTTTCTTT. As protein: CASSYSGKVDTEAFF.

This chain uses TRBV5-8 with TRBJ1-3, with a weak D call TRBD1 (5 bases). The V and J ends lost 1 base and 7 bases respectively, with 12 bases between them. This CDR3 is built from 14 residues. Germline CDR1 is SGHTS and CDR2 is YDEGEE. The CDR3 region is CASSLFQGWNTIYF. Written as DNA, the CDR3 is TGTGCCAGCAGCTTGTTCCAGGGTTGGAACACCATATATTTT.

The gene calls are TRBV6-2 or TRBV6-3 and TRBJ2-7; D is unresolved. Germline CDR1 is MNHEY and CDR2 is SVGEGT. This CDR3 is built from 13 residues. V lost 2 bases and J 2 bases, leaving 7 bases between the germline ends. This CDR3 is CASSYRAAYEQYF. The CDR3 bases are TGTGCCAGCAGTTACCGGGCAGCCTACGAGCAGTACTTC.

The chain combines TRBV28 with TRBJ2-5; D tentatively fits TRBD1 or TRBD2 (5 bases each). The CDR3 loop spans 15 amino acids. Germline V lookup: CDR1 MDHEN, CDR2 SYDVKM. V was pared by 5 bases and J by 3 bases, with 16 bases between. The CDR3 protein is CASSLSGLGEETQYF. The CDR3 DNA reads TGTGCCAGCAGTCTTTCGGGGCTGGGTGAAGAGACCCAGTACTTC.

The rearrangement joins TRBV11-3 to TRBJ1-1; possible D gene TRBD1, 6 bases. The V end was cut by 5 bases, the J end by 2 bases, with 12 bases between. CDR1 SGHNT and CDR2 YENEEA come from the germline V gene. There are 14 residues in the CDR3. CDR3 residues: CASSTHRENTEAFF. In DNA form, the CDR3 reads TGTGCCAGCAGCACCCACAGGGAAAACACTGAAGCTTTCTTT.

V usage is TRBV5-6 and J usage is TRBJ1-1; 7 bases agree with TRBD1. V was clipped by 0 bases and J by 2 bases; unmatched bases: 4. CDR3 length: 15 amino acids. From germline, CDR1 is SGHDT and CDR2 YYEEEE. The CDR3 is CASSLGTGVNTEAFF. The CDR3 nucleotides are TGTGCCAGCAGCTTGGGGACAGGCGTTAACACTGAAGCTTTCTTT.

The rearrangement joins TRBV6-1 to TRBJ1-5; D is uncertain. V was trimmed by 2 bases and J by 1 base, leaving 18 bases between them. Germline-derived CDR1 and CDR2 are MNHNS and SASEGT. CDR3 size: 18 residues. In DNA, the CDR3 is TGTGCCAGCAGTGAAAGGCCAGGCAACCTGGGGAGCAATCAGCCCCAGCATTTT. Residues: CASSERPGNLGSNQPQHF.

The chain couples TRBV21-1 to TRBJ1-2; whether TRBD1, the table's D call, matches the DNA was not checked. TRBV21-1 has pseudogene status. The CDR3 contains 14 residues. CDR3 region: CASSNVQGLEGYTF. The CDR3 nucleotides read TGTGCCAGCAGCAACGTACAGGGTCTTGAGGGCTACACCTTC.